These 20 T cell receptor beta chains came from one sample sequenced in a study of blood T cell repertoires in COVID-19. Sequenced by immunoSEQ multiplex PCR; TCRdb stores in-frame clones only, minus some. The sample holds around 85,000 clones, 75% to 90% seen once. The sequenced sample was PBMCs or T cells enriched from blood (not recorded which). Receptor source: a woman aged 45-65 years with acute COVID-19.

The V call is TRBV5-4, the J call TRBJ1-1; 8 positions match TRBD1. The germline gives CDR1 SGHNT, CDR2 YYREEE (reference sequence). There are 14 residues in the CDR3. Trimming took 4 bases from V and 7 from J; bases not matched to a gene: 9. The CDR3 protein is CASSPRDRSGEAFF. For the CDR3, the DNA is TGTGCCAGCAGCCCCCGGGACAGGTCCGGTGAAGCTTTCTTT.

The chain employs TRBV5-1 and TRBJ2-3; D is perhaps TRBD2 (6 bases). CDR3 size: 15 residues. Germline-derived CDR1 and CDR2 are SGHRS and YFSETQ. V was pared by 1 base and J by 1 base, with 10 bases between. CDR3 loop: CASSLWASGTDTQYF. The DNA for the CDR3 is TGCGCCAGCAGCTTGTGGGCTAGCGGCACAGATACGCAGTATTTT.

V and J are TRBV10-3 and TRBJ1-1; 9 bases map to TRBD1. CDR1 and CDR2 from the germline V gene are ENHRY and SYGVKD. The CDR3 has 15 amino acids. After removal of 2 bases from V and 6 bases from J, the junction contained 7 bases not matched to a gene. The CDR3 DNA is TGTGCCATCAGTGAGAGGGGACAGGGAACCGCTGAAGCTTTCTTT. Translating gives CAISERGQGTAEAFF.

This clone was observed once. The chain uses TRBV7-2 and TRBJ1-1; D uncertain. Germline V gene sequence: CDR1 SGHTA, CDR2 FQGNSA. This CDR3 spans 13 amino acids. V dropped 6 bases and J dropped 0 bases, with 8 bases sitting between them. In DNA, the CDR3 is TGTGCCAGCAGTGACAACATGAACACTGAAGCTTTCTTT. As protein: CASSDNMNTEAFF.

This chain links TRBV11-3 with TRBJ2-3; maybe TRBD2 (6 bases). CDR1 and CDR2 (germline): SGHNT, YENEEA. The CDR3 has 12 amino acids. V was shortened by 0 bases and J by 8 bases, with 6 bases between the two germline ends. The CDR3 bases are TGTGCCAGCAGCTTAGAACTAGCTACGCAGTATTTT. Translation gives CASSLELATQYF.

This chain connects TRBV30 to TRBJ1-1, with D possibly matching TRBD1 (5 bases). V lost 5 bases to trimming and J lost 3 bases, with 13 bases between them. The CDR3 loop spans 13 amino acids. Germline V CDR1 and CDR2: GTSNPN, SVGIG (reference sequence). CDR3 nucleotides: TGTGCCTGGGGGCCGGGGGGGGACACTGAAGCTTTCTTT. This codes for CAWGPGGDTEAFF.

The chain has TRBV27 and TRBJ2-2, with D perhaps matching TRBD1 (6 bases). Trimming pared 3 bases from V and 5 bases from J, leaving 7 bases between. There are 13 residues in the CDR3. The germline gives CDR1 MNHEY, CDR2 SMNVEV (reference sequence). CDR3 coding DNA: TGTGCCAGCAGTTTTACAGGGACCGGGGAGCTGTTTTTT. Residues: CASSFTGTGELFF.

This chain uses TRBV19 with TRBJ1-3; weak D call: TRBD1 (6 bases). Germline CDR1 and CDR2: LNHDA and SQIVND (reference sequence). V lost 5 bases and J lost 3, with 11 bases in between. The CDR3 totals 14 residues. CDR3 sequence reads: CASSPRGSGNTIYF. The CDR3 DNA sequence: TGTGCCAGTAGTCCCAGGGGTAGTGGAAACACCATATATTTT.

J is TRBJ2-7 and V is TRBV2; no definite D call. In germline, CDR1 is SNHLY, CDR2 FYNNEI. CDR3 length: 10 residues. V was cut by 6 bases and J by 3 bases, with 3 bases left in between. The CDR3 nucleotides are TGTGCCAGCAGGAGCTACGAGCAGTACTTC. This sequence encodes CASRSYEQYF.

The chain has TRBV5-8 and TRBJ2-7; 8 bases line up with TRBD1. Trimming cost V 4 bases and J 0 bases; bases outside gene matches: 6. The CDR3 contains 15 residues. The germline V gene has CDR1 SGHTS and CDR2 YDEGEE. This CDR3 reads CASSLGQAGSYEQYF. The DNA of the CDR3 is TGTGCCAGCAGCCTGGGACAGGCCGGCTCCTACGAGCAGTACTTC. Filled out from reference TRBV5-8 and TRBJ2-7, the complete variable domain reads EAGVTQSPTHLIKTRGQQATLRCSPISGHTSVYWYQQALGLGLQFLLWYDEGEERNRGNFPPRFSGRQFPNYSSELNVNALELEDSALYLCASSLGQAGSYEQYFGPGTRLTVT.

This rearrangement joins TRBV6-6 to TRBJ1-2; TRBD1 matches 7 bases. The CDR3 is made up of 14 amino acids. Trimming took 6 bases from V and 0 from J; bases not matched to a gene: 4. The germline gives CDR1 MNHNY, CDR2 SVGAGI (reference sequence). CDR3 protein: CASRMTGTNYGYTF. CDR3 in DNA: TGTGCCAGCAGGATGACAGGGACTAACTATGGCTACACCTTC.

The chain combines TRBV29-1 with TRBJ1-1; 7 nucleotides match TRBD1. Germline trimming cut 6 bases from V and 0 bases from J; bases unmatched to any gene: 4. The germline CDR1 and CDR2 sequences are SQVTM and ANQGSEA. This CDR3 has 13 amino acids. CDR3: CSVRTGLNTEAFF. CDR3 sequence (DNA): TGCAGCGTCAGGACAGGACTGAACACTGAAGCTTTCTTT.

This clone appeared a few times. The J gene is TRBJ2-2, the V gene TRBV27, with 9 bases that match TRBD1. CDR1 is MNHEY and CDR2 is SMNVEV in the germline V gene (reference sequence). J lost 6 bases, V lost 6 bases, and 8 bases had no gene match. The CDR3 is 15 residues long. CDR3 region: CASRKQGAPAGELFF. The CDR3 DNA sequence: TGTGCCAGCAGAAAACAGGGGGCCCCCGCCGGGGAGCTGTTTTTT.

This chain links TRBV10-2 with TRBJ2-1; TRBD2 matches at 8 bases. The germline V gene has CDR1 WSHSY and CDR2 SAAADI. After removal of 6 bases from V and 4 bases from J, the junction contained 14 bases not matched to a gene. There are 17 residues in the CDR3. This CDR3 is CASRTDKLAVFYNEQFF. CDR3 DNA: TGCGCCAGCAGAACCGATAAACTAGCGGTCTTTTACAATGAGCAGTTCTTC.

This clone appeared a single time. The chain uses TRBV9 and TRBJ2-1; 7 nucleotides match TRBD2. CDR1 and CDR2 from the germline V gene are SGDLS and YYNGEE. J lost 10 bases, V lost 3 bases, and 16 bases had no gene match. The CDR3 consists of 16 residues. The CDR3 nucleotides read TGTGCCAGCAGCGGAACCCCTAGCGGCCAAGTGGGGGAGCAGTTCTTC. Encoded protein: CASSGTPSGQVGEQFF. The whole variable domain, remainder taken from reference TRBV9 and TRBJ2-1, is DSGVTQTPKHLITATGQRVTLRCSPRSGDLSVYWYQQSLDQGLQFLIQYYNGEERAKGNILERFSAQQFPDLHSELNLSSLELGDSALYFCASSGTPSGQVGEQFFGPGTRLTVL.

The rearrangement uses TRBV6-5 and TRBJ2-1; a possible D gene is TRBD2 (6 bases). The CDR3 runs to 12 residues. The V end was cut by 4 bases, the J end by 8 bases, with 9 bases between. Germline V gene lookup returns CDR1 MNHEY and CDR2 SVGAGI. The CDR3 spells CASSSREDEQFF. The CDR3 bases are TGTGCCAGCAGTTCTAGGGAGGATGAGCAGTTCTTC.

This chain links TRBV5-1 with TRBJ1-1, with D maybe TRBD1 (5 bases). The CDR3 is 13 residues long. Trimming removed 3 bases at V and 5 bases at J, with 11 bases between. Germline V gives CDR1 SGHRS, CDR2 YFSETQ. The CDR3 is CASSSVGDTEAFF. The CDR3 coding sequence is TGCGCCAGCAGCTCGGTAGGGGATACTGAAGCTTTCTTT.

In this sample, this clone turned up many times. J is TRBJ1-5 and V is TRBV25-1; D ambiguous. Germline-derived CDR1 and CDR2 are MGHDK and SYGVNS. CDR3 length: 15 amino acids. V shed 5 bases and J shed 3 bases, with 14 bases lying between them. The CDR3 reads CASSPNIASNQPQHF. The CDR3 DNA sequence: TGTGCCAGCAGTCCCAATATAGCCTCCAATCAGCCCCAGCATTTT.

The chain has TRBV7-2 and TRBJ2-1, with D perhaps matching TRBD2 (6 bases). CDR3 length equals 16 residues. Germline CDR1 reads SGHTA; CDR2 reads FQGNSA. Trimming cost V 2 bases and J 7 bases, with 18 bases left between them. CDR3 sequence (DNA): TGTGCCAGCAGCTTAAGGATCGGGGACTCCGGGAATGAGCAGTTCTTC. Amino acids: CASSLRIGDSGNEQFF.

The chain recombines TRBV28 with TRBJ2-1; the match to TRBD2 covers 12 bases. The length of the CDR3 is 16 residues. The germline V gene has CDR1 MDHEN and CDR2 SYDVKM. J lost 3 bases, V lost 6 bases, and 6 bases had no gene match. The CDR3 DNA sequence: TGTGCCAGCAGACAAATGACTAGCGGGAGCTACAATGAGCAGTTCTTC. Translation: CASRQMTSGSYNEQFF. Based on the CDR3 plus reference TRBV28 and TRBJ2-1, the full variable domain is DVKVTQSSRYLVKRTGEKVFLECVQDMDHENMFWYRQDPGLGLRLIYFSYDVKMKEKGDIPEGYSVSREKKERFSLILESASTNQTSMYLCASRQMTSGSYNEQFFGPGTRLTVL.